This T cell receptor beta chain emerged from a study of a mutant IDH1 vaccine in newly diagnosed glioma. Whole-study context: Earlier care involved radiotherapy, temozolomide, or both, and the majority received both.

The study, taken as a whole, reports: Changes to the top peripheral T cell clonotypes appeared unrelated to pseudoprogression.

Only in-frame clones appear in the TCRdb table, and some are missing; sequencing was by immunoSEQ multiplex PCR. The data contain 25,000 to 30,000 clones, about three quarters of them singletons. Concerning this clone itself: Its antigen is unknown.

CDR1 is SNHLY, CDR2 FYNNEI, per germline. This CDR3 region has 13 residues. Unmatched junction bases numbered 4, after V lost 4 bases and J lost 7 bases. The time point: week 5, during vaccination. What each vaccine dose contained was 300 ug of mutant IDH1 20-mer peptide, accompanied by topical imiquimod. J is TRBJ2-1 and V is TRBV2; 7 bases agree with TRBD2. The input for sequencing was PBMCs, taken from a glioma patient whose treatment included an IDH1 peptide vaccine. The TCR comes from a middle-aged man with glioma. The CDR3 loop reads CASSVGRENEQFF. CDR3 nucleotides: TGTGCCAGCAGTGTCGGGCGGGAGAATGAGCAGTTCTTC.